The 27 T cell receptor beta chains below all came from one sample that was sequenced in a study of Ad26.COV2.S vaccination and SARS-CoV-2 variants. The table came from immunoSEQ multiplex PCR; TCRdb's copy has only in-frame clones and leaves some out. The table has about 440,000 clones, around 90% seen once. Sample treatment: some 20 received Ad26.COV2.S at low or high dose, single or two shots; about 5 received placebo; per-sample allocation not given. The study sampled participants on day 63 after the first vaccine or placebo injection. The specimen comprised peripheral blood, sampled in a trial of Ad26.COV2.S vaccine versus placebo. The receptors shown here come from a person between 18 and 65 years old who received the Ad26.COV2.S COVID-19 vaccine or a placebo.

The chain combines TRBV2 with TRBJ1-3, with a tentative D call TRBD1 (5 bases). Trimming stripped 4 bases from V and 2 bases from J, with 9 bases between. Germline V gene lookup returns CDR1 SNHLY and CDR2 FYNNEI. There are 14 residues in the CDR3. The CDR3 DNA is TGTGCCAGCAGTGCGGGGCGGGCTGGAAACACCATATATTTT. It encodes CASSAGRAGNTIYF.

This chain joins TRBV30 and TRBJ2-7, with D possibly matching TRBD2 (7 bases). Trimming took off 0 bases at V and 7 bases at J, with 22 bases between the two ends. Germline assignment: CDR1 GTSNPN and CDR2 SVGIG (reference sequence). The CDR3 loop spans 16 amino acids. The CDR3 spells CAWSVQGGRGKKEQYF. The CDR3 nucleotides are TGTGCCTGGAGTGTACAGGGAGGGAGGGGGAAGAAAGAGCAGTACTTC. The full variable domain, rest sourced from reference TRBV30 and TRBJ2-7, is SQTIHQWPATLVQPVGSPLSLECTVEGTSNPNLYWYRQAAGRGLQLLFYSVGIGQISSEVPQNLSASRPQDRQFILSSKKLLLSDSGFYLCAWSVQGGRGKKEQYFGPGTRLTVT.

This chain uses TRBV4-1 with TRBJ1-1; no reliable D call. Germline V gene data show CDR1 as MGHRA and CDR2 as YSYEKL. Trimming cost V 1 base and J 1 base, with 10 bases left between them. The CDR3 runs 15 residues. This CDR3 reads CASSQGEGWNTEAFF. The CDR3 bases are TGCGCCAGCAGCCAAGGGGAGGGATGGAACACTGAAGCTTTCTTT.

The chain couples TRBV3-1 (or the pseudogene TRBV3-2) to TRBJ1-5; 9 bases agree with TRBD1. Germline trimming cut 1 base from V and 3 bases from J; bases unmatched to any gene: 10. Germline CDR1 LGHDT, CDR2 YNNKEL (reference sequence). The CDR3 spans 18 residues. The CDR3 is CASSQGAWGQGYNQPQHF. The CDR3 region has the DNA TGTGCCAGCAGCCAAGGGGCCTGGGGACAGGGATACAATCAGCCCCAGCATTTT.

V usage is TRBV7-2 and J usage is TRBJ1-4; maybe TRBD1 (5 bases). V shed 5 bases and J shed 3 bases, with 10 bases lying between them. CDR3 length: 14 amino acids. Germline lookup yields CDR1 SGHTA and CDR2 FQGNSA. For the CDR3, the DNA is TGTGCCAGCAGCGCGACAGCAGCTAATGAAAAACTGTTTTTT. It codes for CASSATAANEKLFF. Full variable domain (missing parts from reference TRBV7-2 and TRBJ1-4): GAGVSQSPSNKVTEKGKDVELRCDPISGHTALYWYRQSLGQGLEFLIYFQGNSAPDKSGLPSDRFSAERTGGSVSTLTIQRTQQEDSAVYLCASSATAANEKLFFGSGTQLSVL.

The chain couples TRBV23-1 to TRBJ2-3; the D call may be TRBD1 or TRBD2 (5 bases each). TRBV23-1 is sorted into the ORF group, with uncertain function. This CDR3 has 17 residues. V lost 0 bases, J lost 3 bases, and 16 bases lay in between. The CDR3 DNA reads TGCGCCAGCAGTCAATCGGGCCCGGGACCTGGGACAGATACGCAGTATTTT. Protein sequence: CASSQSGPGPGTDTQYF.

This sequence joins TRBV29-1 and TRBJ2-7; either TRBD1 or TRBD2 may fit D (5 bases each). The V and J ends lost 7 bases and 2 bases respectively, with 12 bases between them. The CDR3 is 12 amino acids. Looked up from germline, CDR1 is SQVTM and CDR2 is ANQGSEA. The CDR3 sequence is CSGRDGPYEQYF. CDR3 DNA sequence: TGCAGCGGCCGGGACGGACCCTACGAGCAGTACTTC.

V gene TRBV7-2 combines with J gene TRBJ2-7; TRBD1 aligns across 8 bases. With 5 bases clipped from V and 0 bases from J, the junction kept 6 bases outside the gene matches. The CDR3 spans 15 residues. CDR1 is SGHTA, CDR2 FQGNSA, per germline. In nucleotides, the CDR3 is TGTGCCAGCAGCCTTACAGGGGGTGGCTCCTACGAGCAGTACTTC. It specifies CASSLTGGGSYEQYF. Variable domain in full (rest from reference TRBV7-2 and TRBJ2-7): GAGVSQSPSNKVTEKGKDVELRCDPISGHTALYWYRQSLGQGLEFLIYFQGNSAPDKSGLPSDRFSAERTGGSVSTLTIQRTQQEDSAVYLCASSLTGGGSYEQYFGPGTRLTVT.

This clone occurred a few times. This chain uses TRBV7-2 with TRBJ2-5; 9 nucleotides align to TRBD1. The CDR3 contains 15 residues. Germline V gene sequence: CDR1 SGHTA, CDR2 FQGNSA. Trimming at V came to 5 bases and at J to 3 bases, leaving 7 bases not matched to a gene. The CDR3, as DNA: TGTGCCAGCAGCGAGGGACAGGGAAGGGAAGAGACCCAGTACTTC. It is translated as CASSEGQGREETQYF.

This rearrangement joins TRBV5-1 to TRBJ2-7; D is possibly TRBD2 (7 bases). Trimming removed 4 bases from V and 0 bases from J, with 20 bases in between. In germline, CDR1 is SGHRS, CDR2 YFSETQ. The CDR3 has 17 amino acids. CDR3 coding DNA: TGCGCCAGCAGCCGGGGGGCTAGTCAAGGGAGCTCCTACGAGCAGTACTTC. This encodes CASSRGASQGSSYEQYF. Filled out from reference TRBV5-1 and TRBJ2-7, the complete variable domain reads KAGVTQTPRYLIKTRGQQVTLSCSPISGHRSVSWYQQTPGQGLQFLFEYFSETQRNKGNFPGRFSGRQFSNSRSEMNVSTLELGDSALYLCASSRGASQGSSYEQYFGPGTRLTVT.

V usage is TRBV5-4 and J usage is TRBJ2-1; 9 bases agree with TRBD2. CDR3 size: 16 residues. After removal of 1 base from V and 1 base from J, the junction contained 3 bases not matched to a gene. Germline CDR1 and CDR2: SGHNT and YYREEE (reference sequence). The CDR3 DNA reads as TGTGCCAGCAGCTTGCCTAGCGGGATTTCCTACAATGAGCAGTTCTTC. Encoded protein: CASSLPSGISYNEQFF.

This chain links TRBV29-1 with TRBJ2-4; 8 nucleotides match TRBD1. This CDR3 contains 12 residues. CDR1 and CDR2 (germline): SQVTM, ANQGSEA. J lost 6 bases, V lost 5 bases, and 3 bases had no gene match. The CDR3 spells CSVRQGPNIQYF. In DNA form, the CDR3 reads TGCAGCGTTAGACAGGGGCCAAACATTCAGTACTTC.

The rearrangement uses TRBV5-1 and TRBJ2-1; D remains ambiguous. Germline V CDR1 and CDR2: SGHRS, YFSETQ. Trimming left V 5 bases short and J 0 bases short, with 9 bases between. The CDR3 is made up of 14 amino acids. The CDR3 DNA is TGCGCCAGCAGAAGGCCAGACTCCTACAATGAGCAGTTCTTC. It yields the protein CASRRPDSYNEQFF.

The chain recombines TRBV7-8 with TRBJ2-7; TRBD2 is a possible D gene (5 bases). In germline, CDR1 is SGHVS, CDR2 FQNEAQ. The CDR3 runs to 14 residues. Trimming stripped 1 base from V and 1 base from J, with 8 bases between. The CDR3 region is CASSLGRLSYEQYF. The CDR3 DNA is TGTGCCAGCAGCTTAGGGCGACTATCCTACGAGCAGTACTTC.

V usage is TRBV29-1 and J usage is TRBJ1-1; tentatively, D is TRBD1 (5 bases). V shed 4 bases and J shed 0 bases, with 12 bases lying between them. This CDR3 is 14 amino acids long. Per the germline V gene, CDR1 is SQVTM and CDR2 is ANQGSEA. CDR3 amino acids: CSVVGLGVNTEAFF. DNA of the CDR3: TGCAGCGTTGTTGGGTTAGGGGTGAACACTGAAGCTTTCTTT.

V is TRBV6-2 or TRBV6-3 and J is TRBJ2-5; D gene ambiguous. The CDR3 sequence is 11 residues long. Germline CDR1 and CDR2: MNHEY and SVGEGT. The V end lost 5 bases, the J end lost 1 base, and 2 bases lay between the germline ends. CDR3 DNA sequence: TGTGCCAGCAGTCGCCAAGAGACCCAGTACTTC. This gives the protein CASSRQETQYF.

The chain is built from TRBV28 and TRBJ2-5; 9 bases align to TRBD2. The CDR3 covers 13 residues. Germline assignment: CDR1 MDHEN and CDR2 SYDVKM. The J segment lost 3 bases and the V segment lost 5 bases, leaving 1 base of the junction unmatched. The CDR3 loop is CASSGTSKETQYF. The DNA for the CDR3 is TGTGCCAGCAGTGGGACTAGCAAAGAGACCCAGTACTTC.

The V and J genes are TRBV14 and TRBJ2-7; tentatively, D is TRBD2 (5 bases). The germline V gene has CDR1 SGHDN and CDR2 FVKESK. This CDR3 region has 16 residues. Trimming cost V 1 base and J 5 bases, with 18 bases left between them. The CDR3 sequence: CASSQAGVEWGDEQYF. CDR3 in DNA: TGTGCCAGCAGCCAAGCTGGGGTGGAATGGGGAGACGAGCAGTACTTC.

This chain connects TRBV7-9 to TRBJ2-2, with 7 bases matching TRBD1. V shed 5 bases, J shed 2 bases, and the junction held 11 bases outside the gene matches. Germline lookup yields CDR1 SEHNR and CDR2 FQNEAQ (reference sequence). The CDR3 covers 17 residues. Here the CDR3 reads CASSPPSGTANTGELFF. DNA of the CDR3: TGTGCCAGCAGCCCCCCCTCCGGGACAGCTAACACCGGGGAGCTGTTTTTT.

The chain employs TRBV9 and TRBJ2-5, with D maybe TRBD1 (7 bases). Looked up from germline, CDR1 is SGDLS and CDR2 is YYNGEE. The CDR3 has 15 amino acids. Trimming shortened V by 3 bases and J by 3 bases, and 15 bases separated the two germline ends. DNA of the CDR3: TGTGCCAGCAGCGAGGCGGGGACAGAGAAAGAGACCCAGTACTTC. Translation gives CASSEAGTEKETQYF.

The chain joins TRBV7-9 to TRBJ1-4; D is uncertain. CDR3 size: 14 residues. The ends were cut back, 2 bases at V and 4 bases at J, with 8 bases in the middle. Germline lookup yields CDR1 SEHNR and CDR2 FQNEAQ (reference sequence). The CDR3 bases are TGTGCCAGCAGCTTACAGCGGGGTAATGAAAAACTGTTTTTT. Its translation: CASSLQRGNEKLFF.

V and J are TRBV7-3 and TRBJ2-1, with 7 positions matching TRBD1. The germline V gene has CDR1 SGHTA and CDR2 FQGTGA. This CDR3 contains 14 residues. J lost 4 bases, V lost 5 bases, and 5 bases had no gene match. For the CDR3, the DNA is TGTGCCAGCAGCCTAGGGGGCGGGTACAATGAGCAGTTCTTC. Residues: CASSLGGGYNEQFF.

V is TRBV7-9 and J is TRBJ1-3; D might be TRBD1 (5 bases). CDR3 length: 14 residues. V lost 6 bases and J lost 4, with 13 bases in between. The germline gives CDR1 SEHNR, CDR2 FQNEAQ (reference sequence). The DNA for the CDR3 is TGTGCCAGCAGTCAAGAAGGGGTGGGAAACACCATATATTTT. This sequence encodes CASSQEGVGNTIYF.

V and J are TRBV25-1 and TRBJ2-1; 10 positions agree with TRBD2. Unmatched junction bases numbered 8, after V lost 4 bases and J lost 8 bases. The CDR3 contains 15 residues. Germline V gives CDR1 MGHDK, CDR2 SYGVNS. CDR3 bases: TGTGCCAGCAGTGGGCAGCGGGAGGGCCTTGATGAGCAGTTCTTC. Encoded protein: CASSGQREGLDEQFF.

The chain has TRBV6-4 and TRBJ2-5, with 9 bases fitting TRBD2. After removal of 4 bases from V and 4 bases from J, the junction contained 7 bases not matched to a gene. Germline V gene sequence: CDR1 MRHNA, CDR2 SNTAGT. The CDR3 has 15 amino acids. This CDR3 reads CASSATSGYGETQYF. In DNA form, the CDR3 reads TGTGCCAGCAGTGCTACTAGCGGGTATGGAGAGACCCAGTACTTC.

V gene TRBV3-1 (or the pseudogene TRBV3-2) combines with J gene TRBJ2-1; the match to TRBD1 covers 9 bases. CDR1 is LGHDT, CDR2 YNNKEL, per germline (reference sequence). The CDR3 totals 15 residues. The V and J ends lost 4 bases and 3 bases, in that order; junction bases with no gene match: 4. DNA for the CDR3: TGTGCCAGCAGCCCCCCGGGACAGGGCTACAATGAGCAGTTCTTC. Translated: CASSPPGQGYNEQFF.

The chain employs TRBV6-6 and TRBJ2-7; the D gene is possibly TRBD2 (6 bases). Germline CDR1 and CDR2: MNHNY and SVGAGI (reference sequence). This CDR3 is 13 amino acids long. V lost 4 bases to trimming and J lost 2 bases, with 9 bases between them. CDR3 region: CASSSGLPYEQYF. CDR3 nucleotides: TGTGCCAGCAGTTCGGGACTTCCCTACGAGCAGTACTTC.